This T cell receptor (beta chain) was captured by sequencing in a study of spatial heterogeneity in lung cancer. There are 14 residues in the CDR3. CDR1 is KGHSH, CDR2 LQKENI, per germline. The V gene lost 6 bases and the J gene lost 12 bases, with 23 bases spanning the gap. One entry per CDR3 protein, called by TCRdb with MiXCR from the 5' RACE reads. Of about 45,000 distinct CDR3 sequences listed, 12% are singletons. Only a few counts were recorded for this clonotype. Time point meaning: sample taken at primary tumor resection. TCRs were sequenced from unsorted whole RNA of tumor, nontumor lung or PBMC.

This clonotype was obtained from a female donor with early-stage non-small cell lung cancer. The chain combines TRBV18 with TRBJ1-2; weak D call: TRBD1 (5 bases). Specimen: PBMCs, collected at surgery. The CDR3 reads CASSTLDNSPIDTF. In DNA, the CDR3 is TGTGCCAGCTCTACCTTGGACAATTCCCCTATTGACACCTTC.